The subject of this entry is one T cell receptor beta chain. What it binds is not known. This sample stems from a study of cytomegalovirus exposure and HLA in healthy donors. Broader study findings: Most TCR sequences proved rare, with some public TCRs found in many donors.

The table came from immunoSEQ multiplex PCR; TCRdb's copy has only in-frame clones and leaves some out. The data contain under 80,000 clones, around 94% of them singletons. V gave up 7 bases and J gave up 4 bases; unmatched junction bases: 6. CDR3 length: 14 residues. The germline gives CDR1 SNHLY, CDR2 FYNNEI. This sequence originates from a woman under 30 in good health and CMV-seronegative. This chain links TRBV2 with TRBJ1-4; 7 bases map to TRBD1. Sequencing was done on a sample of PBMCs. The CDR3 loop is CASTRRDSNEKLFF. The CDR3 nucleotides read TGTGCCAGCACCAGGAGGGACAGTAATGAAAAACTGTTTTTT.